This passage covers 19 T cell receptor beta chains from one sample sequenced in a study of shared clonotypes between healthy human individuals (TCRdb year 2020). CD8 naive samples were obtained by positive selection for CCR7 among CD45RO-negative cells, yielding a CD45RA+CCR7+ population from which TemRA cells were excluded. The library was produced with the immunoSEQ multiplex PCR assay. The immuneACCESS repertoire file appears here via TCRdb, limited to in-frame rearrangements. These files lack a portion of the clones; in checked studies, under half of the deficit traces to unresolved V genes, and the cause of the others is not known. The sample data list over 800,000 clones, and 80% to 95% of these were observed just once. The top ten constitute around 24% of the sample. Sequencing was carried out using naive CD8+ T cells sorted from blood. This sample's cell subset or site label indicates: CD45RA+CCR7+. The origin of the receptors is a man aged 25 to 40 in good health.

J is TRBJ2-2 and V is TRBV7-2; D remains unclear. V dropped 3 bases and J dropped 7 bases, with 12 bases sitting between them. Germline V CDR1 and CDR2: SGHTA, FQGNSA. The length of the CDR3 is 14 residues. The CDR3, as DNA: TGTGCCAGCAGCTTCGGGTTGTACAACGGGGAGCTGTTTTTT. Its protein is CASSFGLYNGELFF.

V and J are TRBV7-2 and TRBJ2-7, with 7 bases aligning to TRBD2. The CDR3 covers 16 residues. Germline loops: CDR1 SGHTA, CDR2 FQGNSA. With V trimmed by 3 bases and J by 0 bases, 8 bases remained unmatched. The CDR3 is CASSLTGTTSSYEQYF. In nucleotides, the CDR3 is TGTGCCAGCAGCTTGACCGGGACTACTAGCTCCTACGAGCAGTACTTC.

The gene calls are TRBV7-8 and TRBJ2-5; a possible D gene is TRBD1 (7 bases). V was clipped by 2 bases and J by 5 bases, with 12 bases between them. From germline, CDR1 is SGHVS and CDR2 FQNEAQ. CDR3 length: 14 amino acids. CDR3 region: CASSLQTGRETQYF. CDR3 coding DNA: TGTGCCAGCAGCTTACAGACAGGGAGGGAGACCCAGTACTTC.

The chain recombines TRBV7-2 with TRBJ2-5, with 9 bases lining up with TRBD2. CDR1 is SGHTA and CDR2 is FQGNSA in the germline V gene. This CDR3 has 14 residues. V lost 5 bases and J lost 5; bases outside the gene matches: 6. The CDR3: CASSLGLASETQYF. The CDR3 DNA sequence: TGTGCCAGCAGCCTCGGACTAGCGTCGGAGACCCAGTACTTC.

The rearrangement links TRBV30 to TRBJ1-1; D not resolved. Looked up from germline, CDR1 is GTSNPN and CDR2 is SVGIG (reference sequence). Trimming shortened V by 2 bases and J by 0 bases, and 7 bases separated the two germline ends. CDR3 length equals 13 residues. Here the CDR3 reads CAWSRGLNTEAFF. The CDR3 DNA reads as TGTGCCTGGAGTCGGGGTTTGAACACTGAAGCTTTCTTT.

The gene calls are TRBV27 and TRBJ2-7; no firm D call. The CDR3 runs to 11 residues. V was pared by 5 bases and J by 2 bases, with 4 bases between. Germline lookup yields CDR1 MNHEY and CDR2 SMNVEV (reference sequence). The DNA for the CDR3 is TGTGCCAGCAGTATCCCCTACGAGCAGTACTTC. Amino acid sequence: CASSIPYEQYF.

The V call is TRBV2, the J call TRBJ1-1, with 7 bases fitting TRBD1. The CDR3 is made up of 14 amino acids. V trimming: 10 bases; J trimming: 4 bases; junction bases outside the gene matches: 12. The germline gives CDR1 SNHLY, CDR2 FYNNEI. This chain's CDR3 is CATGQSVRGTEAFF. DNA of the CDR3: TGTGCCACGGGACAGAGCGTTAGGGGCACTGAAGCTTTCTTT.

V usage is TRBV19 and J usage is TRBJ1-1; D is unclear. The germline V gene encodes CDR1 LNHDA and CDR2 SQIVND (reference sequence). CDR3 length: 11 residues. V was cut by 6 bases and J by 4 bases, with 6 bases left in between. Written as DNA, the CDR3 is TGTGCCAGTAGCTCGAGCACTGAAGCTTTCTTT. Its protein is CASSSSTEAFF.

This chain joins TRBV10-1 and TRBJ2-1, with TRBD1 as a possible D gene (6 bases). V gave up 0 bases and J gave up 8 bases, with 8 bases separating them. The CDR3 covers 13 residues. Germline values: CDR1 WNHNN, CDR2 SYGVQD (reference sequence). The CDR3 DNA reads as TGCGCCAGCAGTGAGTCACAGGGTCATGAGCAGTTCTTC. This gives the protein CASSESQGHEQFF.

This clone was recorded once. The chain combines TRBV4-3 with TRBJ1-2, with TRBD1 identical over 8 bases. The J segment lost 7 bases and the V segment lost 3 bases, leaving 10 bases of the junction unmatched. The CDR3 runs 15 residues. Germline CDR1 and CDR2: LGHNA and YSLEER. The CDR3 loop is CASSQSLRTGLGYTF. CDR3 DNA: TGCGCCAGCAGCCAGTCACTCCGGACAGGGCTTGGCTACACCTTC.

V is TRBV7-3 and J is TRBJ2-7; the match to TRBD2 covers 8 bases. The length of the CDR3 is 15 residues. The ends lost 4 bases at V and 0 bases at J; junction bases unmatched: 5. Germline V gene sequence: CDR1 SGHTA, CDR2 FQGTGA. CDR3 region: CASSYSSGPSYEQYF. DNA for the CDR3: TGTGCCAGCAGCTACTCTAGCGGGCCCTCCTACGAGCAGTACTTC.

V and J are TRBV30 and TRBJ2-7; D not resolved. The CDR3 contains 18 residues. Germline CDR1 GTSNPN, CDR2 SVGIG (reference sequence). V gave up 3 bases and J gave up 0 bases, with 24 bases separating them. The CDR3 sequence: CAWRLSTRTLPFSYEQYF. Written as DNA, the CDR3 is TGTGCCTGGAGACTTTCTACCAGAACTCTACCCTTCTCCTACGAGCAGTACTTC.

V and J are TRBV4-1 and TRBJ2-7; TRBD2 aligns across 11 bases. V shed 5 bases and J 2 bases; nucleotides not matched to a gene: 14. The CDR3 runs to 18 residues. Germline loops: CDR1 MGHRA, CDR2 YSYEKL. The CDR3 loop is CASSTGTATSGSPYEQYF. CDR3 in DNA: TGCGCCAGCAGCACAGGGACGGCAACTAGCGGGAGCCCCTACGAGCAGTACTTC.

This clone was observed once. The chain carries TRBV15 and TRBJ2-7, with D perhaps TRBD1 (5 bases). V shed 4 bases and J shed 3 bases, with 16 bases lying between them. Germline V CDR1 and CDR2: LNHNV, YYDKDF (reference sequence). The CDR3 length is 15 residues. The CDR3 here is CATSIRPLQGYEQYF. The CDR3 DNA sequence: TGTGCCACCAGCATTCGACCGCTCCAGGGCTACGAGCAGTACTTC. Filled out from reference TRBV15 and TRBJ2-7, the complete variable domain reads DAMVIQNPRYQVTQFGKPVTLSCSQTLNHNVMYWYQQKSSQAPKLLFHYYDKDFNNEADTPDNFQSRRPNTSFCFLDIRSPGLGDTAMYLCATSIRPLQGYEQYFGPGTRLTVT.

This rearrangement joins TRBV6-1 to TRBJ1-3, with a tentative D call TRBD1 (6 bases). The V and J ends lost 11 bases and 6 bases respectively, with 17 bases between them. CDR3 length equals 13 residues. The germline V gene has CDR1 MNHNS and CDR2 SASEGT. Written as DNA, the CDR3 is TGTGCCTCCCTGGGGGGGGGCTTAAACACCATATATTTT. It yields the protein CASLGGGLNTIYF.

V gene TRBV4-3 combines with J gene TRBJ2-1; TRBD1 is a possible D gene (6 bases). This CDR3 region has 16 residues. The V end lost 3 bases, the J end lost 0 bases, and 12 bases lay between the germline ends. Germline values: CDR1 LGHNA, CDR2 YSLEER. The CDR3 sequence is CASSQRDTSSYNEQFF. The CDR3 DNA sequence: TGCGCCAGCAGCCAGAGGGACACTAGCTCCTACAATGAGCAGTTCTTC.

The rearrangement uses TRBV27 and TRBJ1-5; no clear D. The germline V gene has CDR1 MNHEY and CDR2 SMNVEV (reference sequence). Trimming left V 1 base short and J 2 bases short, with 9 bases between. CDR3 length: 15 residues. The CDR3 loop reads CASSLYPWGNQPQHF. CDR3 DNA sequence: TGTGCCAGCAGTTTATACCCCTGGGGCAATCAGCCCCAGCATTTT.

This chain connects TRBV4-1 to TRBJ2-5; 7 bases are a match to TRBD1. The CDR3 is made up of 14 amino acids. CDR1 is MGHRA, CDR2 YSYEKL, per germline. The V segment lost 4 bases and the J segment 3 bases; nucleotides outside the gene matches: 5. CDR3 region: CASSRLTGKETQYF. The CDR3 bases are TGCGCCAGCAGCCGCCTGACAGGGAAAGAGACCCAGTACTTC.

The chain links TRBV29-1 to TRBJ2-1, with D perhaps matching TRBD2 (7 bases). The germline gives CDR1 SQVTM, CDR2 ANQGSEA. The CDR3 is 19 residues long. V lost 3 bases, J lost 1 base, and 25 bases lay in between. The DNA for the CDR3 is TGCAGCGTTGAGGACGCAGGGGTTGAACTAGCGACATCCTACAATGAGCAGTTCTTC. Translation gives CSVEDAGVELATSYNEQFF.